These 13 T cell receptor beta chains share one sample of origin, sequenced in a study of T cell responses to AZD1222 COVID-19 vaccine (dated by TCRdb to the early 2020s). In light of the paper, this sample's time point label describes: baseline before first vaccination. Library preparation used the immunoSEQ multiplex PCR assay. Entries here come from immuneACCESS through TCRdb and include only in-frame sequences with V and J called. Some clones fail to appear in such tables; in the studies checked, an unresolved V gene covers under half of the shortfall, and the cause of the remainder is unknown. This sample lists 90,000 to 120,000 clones; roughly 89% were detected once. The top ten hold less than 25% of the sample. Specimen: peripheral blood, collected on day 0 of AZD1222 vaccination. These receptors originate from an adult in good health.

V is TRBV7-9 and J is TRBJ1-2; D is undetermined. Germline CDR1 and CDR2: SEHNR and FQNEAQ (reference sequence). This CDR3 has 12 amino acids. V lost 0 bases and J 9 bases, leaving 8 bases between the germline ends. The CDR3 sequence is CASSLASLSYTF. The CDR3 DNA follows: TGTGCCAGCAGCTTAGCGAGTCTCAGCTACACCTTC. Supplemented by reference TRBV7-9 and TRBJ1-2, the full variable domain reads DTGVSQNPRHKITKRGQNVTFRCDPISEHNRLYWYRQTLGQGPEFLTYFQNEAQLEKSRLLSDRFSAERPKGSFSTLEIQRTEQGDSAMYLCASSLASLSYTFGSGTRLTVV.

The rearrangement joins TRBV6-5 to TRBJ2-3; D assignment may be TRBD1 or TRBD2 (6 bases each). The V gene lost 7 bases and the J gene lost 2 bases, with 10 bases spanning the gap. This CDR3 region has 13 residues. Per the germline V gene, CDR1 is MNHEY and CDR2 is SVGAGI. The CDR3 reads CASTPGATDTQYF. In nucleotides, the CDR3 is TGTGCCAGCACCCCGGGGGCCACAGATACGCAGTATTTT.

This sequence joins TRBV6-1 and TRBJ1-3, with unresolved D. The CDR3 sequence is 14 residues long. Germline CDR1 MNHNS, CDR2 SASEGT. The V end was cut by 2 bases, the J end by 1 base, with 6 bases between. The CDR3 coding sequence is TGTGCCAGCAGTGAACCCGAGTCTGGAAACACCATATATTTT. The encoded protein is CASSEPESGNTIYF.

The J gene is TRBJ2-3, the V gene TRBV5-6; 13 nucleotides agree with TRBD2. The CDR3 is made up of 16 amino acids. V lost 4 bases, J lost 0 bases, and 2 bases stayed unmatched. CDR1 is SGHDT, CDR2 YYEEEE, per germline. CDR3 nucleotides: TGTGCCAGCAGCAGGGGACTAGCGGGAAGCACAGATACGCAGTATTTT. Translating gives CASSRGLAGSTDTQYF.

J is TRBJ2-7 and V is TRBV7-2; D might be TRBD1 (5 bases). Per the germline V gene, CDR1 is SGHTA and CDR2 is FQGNSA. The CDR3 has 19 residues. Between the trimmed V and J ends, which lost 5 bases and 3 bases, there was a span of 29 bases. CDR3 protein: CASSPQQGMVDIGDYEQYF. The CDR3 DNA is TGTGCCAGCAGCCCCCAGCAGGGAATGGTAGATATTGGAGACTACGAGCAGTACTTC.

V usage is TRBV3-1 (or the pseudogene TRBV3-2) and J usage is TRBJ2-5; D call uncertain. The V gene's germline CDR1 is LGHDT and CDR2 YNNKEL (reference sequence). This CDR3 spans 15 amino acids. Trimming removed 5 bases at V and 0 bases at J, with 13 bases between. CDR3 bases: TGTGCCAGCAGCTCAGATGGCGGAAACCAAGAGACCCAGTACTTC. Translation: CASSSDGGNQETQYF.

The chain carries TRBV7-9 and TRBJ2-7; D may be TRBD1 (6 bases). This CDR3 spans 15 amino acids. The germline V and J ends were trimmed by 4 bases and 2 bases, with 15 bases remaining between them. From germline, CDR1 is SEHNR and CDR2 FQNEAQ (reference sequence). CDR3 sequence: CASSSPGHVAYEQYF. The CDR3, as DNA: TGTGCCAGCAGCTCCCCGGGACACGTCGCCTACGAGCAGTACTTC.

This rearrangement joins TRBV19 to TRBJ1-1; D possibly corresponds to TRBD1 (6 bases). The CDR3 is 13 amino acids. The V gene's germline CDR1 is LNHDA and CDR2 SQIVND (reference sequence). The V end was cut by 5 bases, the J end by 11 bases, with 18 bases between. This CDR3 is CASSEPITGSAFF. Written as DNA, the CDR3 is TGTGCCAGTAGTGAGCCAATAACAGGGTCGGCTTTCTTT.

This sequence joins TRBV29-1 and TRBJ2-2; 7 bases map to TRBD1. This CDR3 contains 14 residues. The V and J ends lost 7 bases and 5 bases, in that order; junction bases with no gene match: 10. Germline V gene lookup returns CDR1 SQVTM and CDR2 ANQGSEA. Here the CDR3 reads CSAGQVSRTGELFF. CDR3 coding DNA: TGCAGCGCAGGACAGGTTTCTCGGACCGGGGAGCTGTTTTTT.

This chain links TRBV12-3 or TRBV12-4 with TRBJ1-6; 7 bases fit TRBD1. The CDR3 loop spans 13 amino acids. Germline trimming cut 4 bases from V and 8 bases from J; bases unmatched to any gene: 2. CDR3 loop: CASSSTGDSPLHF. In DNA form, the CDR3 reads TGTGCCAGCAGTTCCACAGGGGATTCACCCCTCCACTTT.

The CDR3 region is CASSHGPRTSGHTMSTYEQYF. The CDR3 coding sequence is TGCGCCAGCAGCCATGGTCCCCGGACTAGCGGCCACACAATGTCTACCTACGAGCAGTACTTC. J is TRBJ2-7 and V is TRBV4-1, with 10 nucleotides matching TRBD2. Germline V lookup: CDR1 MGHRA, CDR2 YSYEKL. This CDR3 region has 21 residues. Losses at the gene ends were 3 bases for V and 2 bases for J; bases not matched to a gene: 22.

The chain couples TRBV6-2 or TRBV6-3 to TRBJ1-2; 8 bases match TRBD1. Germline V gives CDR1 MNHEY, CDR2 SVGEGT. The CDR3 contains 13 residues. V gave up 5 bases and J gave up 4 bases; unmatched junction bases: 3. CDR3 sequence (DNA): TGTGCCAGCAGTCCGACAGGGGCCTATGGCTACACCTTC. Its protein product is CASSPTGAYGYTF.

This chain links TRBV5-6 with TRBJ1-2, with 7 bases fitting TRBD1. The CDR3 loop spans 15 amino acids. J lost 1 base, V lost 5 bases, and 8 bases had no gene match. Germline V gene data show CDR1 as SGHDT and CDR2 as YYEEEE. CDR3 nucleotide sequence: TGTGCCAGCAGATCTCGGGGACAGAGTAACTATGGCTACACCTTC. Translated, it gives CASRSRGQSNYGYTF.